A single TCR beta chain is shown here with its context. The V gene's germline CDR1 is MNHEY and CDR2 SVGAGI. The CDR3 totals 14 residues. V gave up 5 bases and J gave up 4 bases, with 12 bases separating them. Sequencing used immunoSEQ multiplex PCR; TCRdb keeps in-frame clones, though not all of them. In the table there are 210,000 or so clones, roughly 78% of which are singletons. These data come from a study of blood T cell repertoires in COVID-19. V is TRBV6-5 and J is TRBJ1-3; D not certain. This TCR came from an elderly woman with active or convalescent COVID-19. The sample comprised peripheral blood. The CDR3, as DNA: TGTGCCAGCAGTCCACGCTCCGGGGGAAACACCATATATTTT. Translated: CASSPRSGGNTIYF.